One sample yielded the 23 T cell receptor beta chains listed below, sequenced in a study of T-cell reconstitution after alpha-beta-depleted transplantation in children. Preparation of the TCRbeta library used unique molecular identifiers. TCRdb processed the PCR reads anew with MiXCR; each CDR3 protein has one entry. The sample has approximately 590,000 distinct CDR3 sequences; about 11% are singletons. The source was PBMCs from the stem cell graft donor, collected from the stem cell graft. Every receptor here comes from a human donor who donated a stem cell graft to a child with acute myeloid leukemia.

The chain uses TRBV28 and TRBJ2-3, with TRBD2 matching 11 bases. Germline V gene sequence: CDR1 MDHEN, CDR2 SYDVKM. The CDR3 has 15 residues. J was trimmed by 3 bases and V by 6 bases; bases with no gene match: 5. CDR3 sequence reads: CASRFLAGGTDTQYF. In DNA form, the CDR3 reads TGTGCCAGCAGATTCCTAGCGGGAGGAACAGATACGCAGTATTTT.

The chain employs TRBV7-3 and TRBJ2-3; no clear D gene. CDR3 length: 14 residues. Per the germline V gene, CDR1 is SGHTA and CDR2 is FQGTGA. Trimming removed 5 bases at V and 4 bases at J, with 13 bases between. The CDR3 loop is CASSPGVSPDTQYF. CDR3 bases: TGTGCCAGCAGCCCGGGTGTTTCTCCAGATACGCAGTATTTT.

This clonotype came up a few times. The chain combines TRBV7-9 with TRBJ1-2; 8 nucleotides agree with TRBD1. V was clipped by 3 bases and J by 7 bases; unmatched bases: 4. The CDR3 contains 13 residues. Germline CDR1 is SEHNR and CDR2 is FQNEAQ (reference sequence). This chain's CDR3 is CASSFQGASGYTF. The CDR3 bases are TGTGCCAGCAGCTTCCAGGGGGCTAGTGGCTACACCTTC.

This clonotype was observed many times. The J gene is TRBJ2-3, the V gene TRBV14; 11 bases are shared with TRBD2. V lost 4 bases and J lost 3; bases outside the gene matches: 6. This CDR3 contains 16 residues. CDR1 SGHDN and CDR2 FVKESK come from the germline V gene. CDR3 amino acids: CASSRSLAGGTDTQYF. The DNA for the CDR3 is TGTGCCAGCAGCCGAAGCCTAGCGGGAGGAACAGATACGCAGTATTTT.

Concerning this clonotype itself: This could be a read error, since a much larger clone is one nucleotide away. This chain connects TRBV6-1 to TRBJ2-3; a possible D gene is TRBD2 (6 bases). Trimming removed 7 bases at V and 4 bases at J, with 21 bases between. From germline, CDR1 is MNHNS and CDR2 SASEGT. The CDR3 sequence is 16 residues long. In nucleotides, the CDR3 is TGTGCCAGCACTCCGATCGGGAGAGGGAGCTCAGATACGCAGTATTTT. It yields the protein CASTPIGRGSSDTQYF.

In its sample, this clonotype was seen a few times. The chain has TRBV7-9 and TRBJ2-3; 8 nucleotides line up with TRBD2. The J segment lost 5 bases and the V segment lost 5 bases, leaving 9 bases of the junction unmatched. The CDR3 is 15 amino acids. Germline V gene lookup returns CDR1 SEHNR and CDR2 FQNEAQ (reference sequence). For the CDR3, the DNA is TGTGCCAGCAGCGCATCCTTTGCGGGGGGAGATACGCAGTATTTT. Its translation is CASSASFAGGDTQYF.

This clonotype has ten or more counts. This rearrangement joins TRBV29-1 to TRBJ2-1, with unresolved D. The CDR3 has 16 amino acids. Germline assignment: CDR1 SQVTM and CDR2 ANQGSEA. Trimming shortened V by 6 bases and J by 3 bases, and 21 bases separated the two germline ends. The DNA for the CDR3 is TGCAGCGTCGCTCCCCCCTACTCGAGAGGCTACAATGAGCAGTTCTTC. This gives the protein CSVAPPYSRGYNEQFF.

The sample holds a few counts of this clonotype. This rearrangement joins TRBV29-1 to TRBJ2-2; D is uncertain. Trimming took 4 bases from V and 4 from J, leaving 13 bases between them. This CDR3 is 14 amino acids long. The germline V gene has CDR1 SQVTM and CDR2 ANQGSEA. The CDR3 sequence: CSVAPRPGTGELFF. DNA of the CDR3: TGCAGCGTTGCGCCCCGACCGGGCACCGGGGAGCTGTTTTTT.

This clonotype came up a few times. The DNA for the CDR3 is TGTGCCAGCGGCCTGGGGACAGCCTCCTACGAGCAGTACTTC. It encodes CASGLGTASYEQYF. The chain is built from TRBV7-8 and TRBJ2-7, with 7 nucleotides matching TRBD1. This CDR3 contains 14 residues. V gave up 8 bases and J gave up 0 bases; unmatched junction bases: 7. Germline CDR1 SGHVS, CDR2 FQNEAQ. Using reference TRBV7-8 and TRBJ2-7 for the parts outside the CDR3, the full variable domain is GAGVSQSPRYKVAKRGQDVALRCDPISGHVSLFWYQQALGQGPEFLTYFQNEAQLDKSGLPSDRFFAERPEGSVSTLKIQRTQQEDSAVYLCASGLGTASYEQYFGPGTRLTVT.

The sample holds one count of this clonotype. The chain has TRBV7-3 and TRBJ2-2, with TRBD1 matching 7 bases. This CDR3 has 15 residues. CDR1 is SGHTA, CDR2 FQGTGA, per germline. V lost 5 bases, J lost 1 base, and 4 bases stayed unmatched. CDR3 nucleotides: TGTGCCAGCAGCGAAAGGACAGGGAACACCGGGGAGCTGTTTTTT. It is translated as CASSERTGNTGELFF. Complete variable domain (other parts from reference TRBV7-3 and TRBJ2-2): GAGVSQTPSNKVTEKGKYVELRCDPISGHTALYWYRQSLGQGPEFLIYFQGTGAADDSGLPNDRFFAVRPEGSVSTLKIQRTERGDSAVYLCASSERTGNTGELFFGEGSRLTVL.

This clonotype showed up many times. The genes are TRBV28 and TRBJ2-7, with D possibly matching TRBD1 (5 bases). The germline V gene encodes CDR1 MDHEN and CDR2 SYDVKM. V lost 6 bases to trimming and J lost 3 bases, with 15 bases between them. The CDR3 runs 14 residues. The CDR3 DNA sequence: TGTGCCAGCAGCCACCTAGGCAGGGACTACGAGCAGTACTTC. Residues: CASSHLGRDYEQYF. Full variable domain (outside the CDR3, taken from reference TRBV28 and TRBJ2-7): DVKVTQSSRYLVKRTGEKVFLECVQDMDHENMFWYRQDPGLGLRLIYFSYDVKMKEKGDIPEGYSVSREKKERFSLILESASTNQTSMYLCASSHLGRDYEQYFGPGTRLTVT.

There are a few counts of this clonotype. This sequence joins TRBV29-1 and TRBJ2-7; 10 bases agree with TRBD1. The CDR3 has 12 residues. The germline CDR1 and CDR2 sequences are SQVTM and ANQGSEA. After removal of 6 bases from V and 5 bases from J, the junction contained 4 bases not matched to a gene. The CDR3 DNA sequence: TGCAGCGTGGGACAGGGGCGGAACGAGCAGTACTTC. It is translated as CSVGQGRNEQYF.

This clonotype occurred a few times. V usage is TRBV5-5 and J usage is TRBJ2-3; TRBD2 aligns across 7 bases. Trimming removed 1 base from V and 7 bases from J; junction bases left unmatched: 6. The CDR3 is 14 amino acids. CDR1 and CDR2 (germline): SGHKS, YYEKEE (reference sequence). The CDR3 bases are TGTGCCAGCAGCTTGACTGACGGGAGGAATACGCAGTATTTT. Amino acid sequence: CASSLTDGRNTQYF.

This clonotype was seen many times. The CDR3 bases are TGCAGCGTTGGCGGGGCCTCGAACACCGGGGAGCTGTTTTTT. Translated, it gives CSVGGASNTGELFF. V usage is TRBV29-1 and J usage is TRBJ2-2; tentative D call: TRBD2 (6 bases). CDR1 and CDR2 (germline): SQVTM, ANQGSEA. V dropped 4 bases and J dropped 0 bases, with 9 bases sitting between them. This CDR3 is 14 amino acids long.

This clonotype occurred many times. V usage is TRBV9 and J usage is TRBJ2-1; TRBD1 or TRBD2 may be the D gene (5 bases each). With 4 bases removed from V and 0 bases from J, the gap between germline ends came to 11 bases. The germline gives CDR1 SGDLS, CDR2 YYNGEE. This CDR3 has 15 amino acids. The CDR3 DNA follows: TGTGCCAGCAGCCCACGGGACGGCTCCTACAATGAGCAGTTCTTC. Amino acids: CASSPRDGSYNEQFF.

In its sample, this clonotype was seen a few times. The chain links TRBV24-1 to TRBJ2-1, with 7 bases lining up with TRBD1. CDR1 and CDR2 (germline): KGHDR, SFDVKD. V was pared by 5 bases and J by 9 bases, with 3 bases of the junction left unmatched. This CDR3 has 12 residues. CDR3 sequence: CATSGQGGEQFF. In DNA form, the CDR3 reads TGTGCCACCAGTGGACAGGGCGGTGAGCAGTTCTTC.

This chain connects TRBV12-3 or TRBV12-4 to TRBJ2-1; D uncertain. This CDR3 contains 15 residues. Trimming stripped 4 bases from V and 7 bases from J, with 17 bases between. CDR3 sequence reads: CASSSTGSFVNEQFF. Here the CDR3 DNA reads TGTGCCAGCAGTTCAACCGGGTCCTTTGTTAATGAGCAGTTCTTC.

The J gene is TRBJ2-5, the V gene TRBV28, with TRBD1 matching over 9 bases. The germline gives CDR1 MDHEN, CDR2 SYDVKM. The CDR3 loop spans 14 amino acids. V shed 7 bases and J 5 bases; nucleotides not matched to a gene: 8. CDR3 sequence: CASTQQGARETQYF. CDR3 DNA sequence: TGTGCCAGCACCCAACAGGGGGCTCGGGAGACCCAGTACTTC.

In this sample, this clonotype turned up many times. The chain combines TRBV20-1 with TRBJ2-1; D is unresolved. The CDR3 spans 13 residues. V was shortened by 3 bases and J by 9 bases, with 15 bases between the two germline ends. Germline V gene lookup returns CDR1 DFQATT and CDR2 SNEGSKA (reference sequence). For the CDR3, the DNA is TGCAGTGCTAGCACCCTGGGCCAGAGTGAGCAGTTCTTC. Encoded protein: CSASTLGQSEQFF.

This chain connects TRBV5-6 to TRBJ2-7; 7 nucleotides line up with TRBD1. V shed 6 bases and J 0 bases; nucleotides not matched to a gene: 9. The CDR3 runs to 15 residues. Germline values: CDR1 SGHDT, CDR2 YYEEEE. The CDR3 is CASTETGDLSYEQYF. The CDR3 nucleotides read TGTGCCAGCACCGAAACAGGGGACCTCTCCTACGAGCAGTACTTC. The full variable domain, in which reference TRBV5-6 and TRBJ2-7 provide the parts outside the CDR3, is DAGVTQSPTHLIKTRGQQVTLRCSPKSGHDTVSWYQQALGQGPQFIFQYYEEEERQRGNFPDRFSGHQFPNYSSELNVNALLLGDSALYLCASTETGDLSYEQYFGPGTRLTVT.

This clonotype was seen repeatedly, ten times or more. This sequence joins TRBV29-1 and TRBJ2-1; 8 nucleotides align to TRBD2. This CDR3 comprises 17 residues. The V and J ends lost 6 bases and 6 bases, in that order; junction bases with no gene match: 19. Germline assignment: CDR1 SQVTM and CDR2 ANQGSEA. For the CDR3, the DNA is TGCAGCGTCCAACCCCGGGGGGGGACTTATATCCCCAATGAGCAGTTCTTC. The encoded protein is CSVQPRGGTYIPNEQFF.

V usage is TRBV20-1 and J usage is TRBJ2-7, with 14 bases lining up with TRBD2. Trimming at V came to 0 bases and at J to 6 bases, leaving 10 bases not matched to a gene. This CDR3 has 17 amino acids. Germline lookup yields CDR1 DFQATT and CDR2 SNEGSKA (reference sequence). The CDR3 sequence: CSARDSGTSGSKGEQYF. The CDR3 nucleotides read TGCAGTGCTAGAGATAGTGGGACTAGCGGGAGTAAGGGCGAGCAGTACTTC.

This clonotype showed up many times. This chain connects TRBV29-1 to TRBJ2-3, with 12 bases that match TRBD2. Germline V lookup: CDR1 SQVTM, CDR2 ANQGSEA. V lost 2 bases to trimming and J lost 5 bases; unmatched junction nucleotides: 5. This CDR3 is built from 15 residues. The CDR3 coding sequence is TGCAGCGTTGAACCTAGCGGGAGGGCCCTAGATACGCAGTATTTT. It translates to CSVEPSGRALDTQYF.